Listed here is a single T cell receptor (beta chain). Original data processing: Quantification of nucleated cells was approximated via reference gene primer amplification. The method was immunoSEQ multiplex PCR; TCRdb's version includes in-frame clones alone and lacks a portion of them. The DNA gave D and trimming, while V, J and clone size come from that table. Here the sample spans roughly 40,000 clones, 70% to 90% being singletons. This entry is derived from a study of blood T cell repertoires in COVID-19. Across the whole study: COVID-19 samples collected from the United States, Italy and Spain covered acute and convalescent phases. T cells, B-cell-depleted T cells, or PBMCs supplied cDNA or gDNA.

The TCR sequence derives from a human donor in a cohort sampled during active COVID-19. The specimen sequenced was peripheral blood.

The CDR3 sequence is CASSLGGTVVNEQFF. CDR3 DNA sequence: TGTGCCAGCAGCTTAGGAGGGACAGTGGTGAATGAGCAGTTCTTC. The chain uses TRBV7-9 and TRBJ2-1, with TRBD1 matching 7 bases. V trimming: 1 base; J trimming: 7 bases; junction bases outside the gene matches: 7. CDR3 length: 15 amino acids. Looked up from germline, CDR1 is SEHNR and CDR2 is FQNEAQ (reference sequence).